The 18 T cell receptor beta chains reported below all come from one sample, sequenced in a study of blood T cell repertoires in COVID-19. Assay: immunoSEQ multiplex PCR; the TCRdb copy retains only in-frame clones and omits some. The profile shows roughly 220,000 clones, 84% of them singletons. Sequencing was performed on PBMCs or T cells enriched from blood (not recorded which). These receptors were collected from a middle-aged woman who had recovered from COVID-19.

This clone was seen more than once but under ten times. The V and J genes are TRBV9 and TRBJ1-4, with D possibly matching TRBD1 (6 bases). The germline gives CDR1 SGDLS, CDR2 YYNGEE. Between the trimmed V and J ends, which lost 4 bases and 0 bases, there was a span of 13 bases. This CDR3 has 16 amino acids. The CDR3 region is CASSLRDTTTNEKLFF. The CDR3 DNA sequence: TGTGCCAGCAGCTTGAGGGACACTACAACTAATGAAAAACTGTTTTTT.

The gene calls are TRBV9 and TRBJ2-2; 11 nucleotides line up with TRBD2. This CDR3 is 19 amino acids long. Trimming removed 3 bases from V and 7 bases from J; junction bases left unmatched: 17. In germline, CDR1 is SGDLS, CDR2 YYNGEE. CDR3 sequence reads: CASSARVGLAGYTGGELFF. CDR3 nucleotides: TGTGCCAGCAGCGCCCGGGTCGGACTAGCGGGTTACACGGGCGGGGAGCTGTTTTTT.

DNA of the CDR3: TGTGCCAGTACAACCGGGACAGGGGATTCACCCCTCCACTTT. The encoded protein is CASTTGTGDSPLHF. This chain links TRBV19 with TRBJ1-6; 10 positions match TRBD1. The CDR3 has 14 residues. J lost 8 bases, V lost 7 bases, and 5 bases had no gene match. Germline CDR1 reads LNHDA; CDR2 reads SQIVND (reference sequence).

This chain links TRBV6-5 with TRBJ2-2, with D hard to call. CDR1 MNHEY and CDR2 SVGAGI come from the germline V gene. With 2 bases removed from V and 1 base from J, the gap between germline ends came to 5 bases. The CDR3 is 14 residues long. The CDR3 region is CASSYVRNTGELFF. As DNA, the CDR3 is TGTGCCAGCAGTTACGTCCGGAACACCGGGGAGCTGTTTTTT.

The V call is TRBV27, the J call TRBJ2-2; 14 bases align to TRBD2. Per the germline V gene, CDR1 is MNHEY and CDR2 is SMNVEV (reference sequence). V dropped 7 bases and J dropped 6; count of bases not matched to a gene: 16. This CDR3 region has 19 residues. CDR3 residues: CASTNPPGLAGVGAGELFF. In nucleotides, the CDR3 is TGTGCCAGCACCAACCCCCCGGGACTAGCGGGAGTAGGGGCCGGGGAGCTGTTTTTT.

The chain joins TRBV7-2 to TRBJ2-7, with TRBD1 identical over 7 bases. V was pared by 4 bases and J by 3 bases, with 3 bases of the junction left unmatched. This CDR3 region has 13 residues. Germline CDR1 SGHTA, CDR2 FQGNSA. CDR3: CASSSNRGYEQYV. The DNA of the CDR3 is TGTGCCAGCAGCTCAAACAGGGGCTACGAGCAGTACGTC.

The chain is built from TRBV2 and TRBJ1-3, with a tentative D call TRBD1 (5 bases). CDR1 and CDR2 (germline): SNHLY, FYNNEI. Deletions cut 3 bases from V and 7 bases from J, with 10 bases between. The CDR3 has 13 residues. The CDR3 DNA is TGTGCCAGCAGTGACAGGGCCGGTAACACCATATATTTT. Protein product: CASSDRAGNTIYF.

A remark on this clone: The junction and the germline gene differ at one end; a read error may be behind it. The CDR3 region is CASSLGLAGGNEQFF. The DNA of the CDR3 is TGTGCCAGCAGTTTAGGACTAGCGGGAGGCAATGAGCAGTTCTTC. The rearrangement joins TRBV11-2 to TRBJ2-1; TRBD2 aligns across 14 bases. The CDR3 has 15 amino acids. Germline V gene data show CDR1 as SGHAT and CDR2 as FQNNGV.

The chain recombines TRBV11-3 with TRBJ2-4; TRBD2 matches 9 bases. The V and J ends lost 5 bases and 9 bases, in that order; junction bases with no gene match: 14. Germline values: CDR1 SGHNT, CDR2 YENEEA. This CDR3 contains 16 residues. For the CDR3, the DNA is TGTGCCAGCAGCCCCTACTTTAGCGGGAGTTCTCCCATTCAGTACTTC. Translating it yields CASSPYFSGSSPIQYF.

This chain connects TRBV19 to TRBJ2-7, with D tentatively TRBD1 (6 bases). V lost 6 bases and J 0 bases, leaving 15 bases between the germline ends. Germline V gene data show CDR1 as LNHDA and CDR2 as SQIVND (reference sequence). This CDR3 contains 15 residues. The CDR3 is CASSLTGFSSYEQYF. DNA of the CDR3: TGTGCCAGTAGCCTTACAGGGTTCAGCTCCTACGAGCAGTACTTC.

The gene calls are TRBV2 and TRBJ1-2; no clear D. V lost 7 bases and J lost 3, with 9 bases in between. The CDR3 length is 12 residues. Germline CDR1 reads SNHLY; CDR2 reads FYNNEI. CDR3: CASTPEHYGYTF. The CDR3 nucleotides read TGTGCCAGCACTCCAGAACACTATGGCTACACCTTC.

This chain links TRBV4-1 with TRBJ2-2, with a weak D call TRBD2 (6 bases). Per germline, CDR1 MGHRA and CDR2 YSYEKL. V lost 4 bases and J 0 bases, leaving 12 bases between the germline ends. This CDR3 has 16 amino acids. The CDR3 DNA follows: TGCGCCAGCAGCCCCCCGGGAGCCGCGAACACCGGGGAGCTGTTTTTT. Amino acids: CASSPPGAANTGELFF.

In DNA, the CDR3 is TGCGCCAGTCGACTAGCGGGGGCCACCGGGGAGCTGTTTTTT. This sequence encodes CASRLAGATGELFF. The V call is TRBV4-1, the J call TRBJ2-2; 12 bases fit TRBD2. Per the germline V gene, CDR1 is MGHRA and CDR2 is YSYEKL. The CDR3 has 14 residues. The V and J ends lost 9 bases and 4 bases, in that order; junction bases with no gene match: 3.

The V call is TRBV5-8, the J call TRBJ1-2; D gene ambiguous. Trimming pared 5 bases from V and 5 bases from J, leaving 16 bases between. This CDR3 is 14 amino acids long. In germline, CDR1 is SGHTS, CDR2 YDEGEE. CDR3 sequence: CASRKPGGGYGYTF. The CDR3 DNA reads as TGTGCCAGCAGAAAGCCCGGTGGAGGGTATGGCTACACCTTC. Looking up the rest from reference TRBV5-8 and TRBJ1-2 gives the full variable domain: EAGVTQSPTHLIKTRGQQATLRCSPISGHTSVYWYQQALGLGLQFLLWYDEGEERNRGNFPPRFSGRQFPNYSSELNVNALELEDSALYLCASRKPGGGYGYTFGSGTRLTVV.

The chain uses TRBV10-3 and TRBJ1-6; D ambiguous. The ends were cut back, 7 bases at V and 6 bases at J, with 10 bases in the middle. Germline V gives CDR1 ENHRY, CDR2 SYGVKD. The CDR3 runs 13 residues. The CDR3 is CAIKEIFNSPLHF. The CDR3 nucleotides read TGTGCCATCAAAGAGATATTTAATTCACCCCTCCACTTT.

The V and J genes are TRBV12-3 or TRBV12-4 and TRBJ1-4; D gene uncertain. The CDR3 sequence is 12 residues long. V lost 5 bases and J 8 bases, leaving 9 bases between the germline ends. CDR3 sequence: CASSPREEKLFF. In DNA form, the CDR3 reads TGTGCCAGCAGTCCTAGGGAGGAAAAACTGTTTTTT.

The chain employs TRBV28 and TRBJ2-6, with TRBD1 matching 7 bases. This CDR3 is 19 amino acids long. From germline, CDR1 is MDHEN and CDR2 SYDVKM. With V trimmed by 8 bases and J by 0 bases, 16 bases remained unmatched. The CDR3 region is CASVGHDPTGSSGANVLTF. The CDR3 DNA reads TGTGCCAGCGTTGGCCATGACCCGACAGGGTCCTCTGGGGCCAACGTCCTGACTTTC. Full variable domain (outside the CDR3, taken from reference TRBV28 and TRBJ2-6): DVKVTQSSRYLVKRTGEKVFLECVQDMDHENMFWYRQDPGLGLRLIYFSYDVKMKEKGDIPEGYSVSREKKERFSLILESASTNQTSMYLCASVGHDPTGSSGANVLTFGAGSRLTVL.

The chain combines TRBV5-1 with TRBJ2-1; 11 nucleotides agree with TRBD1. Trimming took 2 bases from V and 6 from J; bases not matched to a gene: 7. Germline V gene data show CDR1 as SGHRS and CDR2 as YFSETQ. The CDR3 totals 16 residues. The CDR3 DNA reads as TGCGCCAGCAGCTTAATAGCCGGGACAGGGGGCAATGAGCAGTTCTTC. Protein sequence: CASSLIAGTGGNEQFF. The variable domain in full, with the rest retrieved from reference TRBV5-1 and TRBJ2-1, is KAGVTQTPRYLIKTRGQQVTLSCSPISGHRSVSWYQQTPGQGLQFLFEYFSETQRNKGNFPGRFSGRQFSNSRSEMNVSTLELGDSALYLCASSLIAGTGGNEQFFGPGTRLTVL.